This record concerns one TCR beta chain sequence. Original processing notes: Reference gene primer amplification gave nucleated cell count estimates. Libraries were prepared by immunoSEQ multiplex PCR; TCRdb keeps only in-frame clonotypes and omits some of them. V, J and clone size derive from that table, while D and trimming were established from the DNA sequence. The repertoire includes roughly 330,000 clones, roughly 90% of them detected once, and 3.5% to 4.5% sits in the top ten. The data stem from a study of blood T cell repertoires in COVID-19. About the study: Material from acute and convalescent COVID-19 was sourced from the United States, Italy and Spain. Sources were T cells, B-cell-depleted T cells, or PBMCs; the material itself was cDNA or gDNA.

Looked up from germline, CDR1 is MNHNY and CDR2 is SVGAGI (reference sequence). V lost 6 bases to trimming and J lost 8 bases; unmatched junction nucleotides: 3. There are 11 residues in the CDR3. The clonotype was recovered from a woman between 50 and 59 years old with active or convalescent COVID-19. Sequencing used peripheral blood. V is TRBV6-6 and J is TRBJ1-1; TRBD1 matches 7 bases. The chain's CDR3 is CASRGDSEAFF. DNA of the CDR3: TGTGCCAGCAGAGGGGACAGCGAAGCTTTCTTT.